The rows below give T cell receptor beta chains drawn from one sample of a study of blood T cell repertoires in COVID-19. Clones were read by immunoSEQ multiplex PCR, and TCRdb kept only the in-frame ones, dropping some. The sample lists about 36,000 clones, 75% to 95% occurring once. Material for sequencing was peripheral blood. All receptors come from a human donor in a cohort sampled during active COVID-19. CDR3s include the opening cysteine and the closing phenylalanine or tryptophan. D genes are given only for firm matches. Some rows have no size entry. The others give once, few or many, or a class for an expanded clone.

D gene: .
clone size: once
J gene: TRBJ1-1
V gene: TRBV28
CDR3 DNA: TGTGCCAGCAGTCCCTGGGACGGCGGGGACACTGAAGCTTTCTTT
CDR3 protein: CASSPWDGGDTEAFF

D gene: .
clone size: .
J gene: TRBJ2-3
V gene: TRBV5-1
CDR3 DNA: TGCGCCAGCAGCTTACAGGGAACTAGCACAGATACGCAGTATTTT
CDR3 protein: CASSLQGTSTDTQYF

D gene: .
clone size: .
J gene: TRBJ2-4
V gene: TRBV28
CDR3 DNA: TGTGCCAGCACCCCCGGGGTGATAGCCAAAAACATTCAGTACTTC
CDR3 protein: CASTPGVIAKNIQYF

D gene: .
clone size: .
J gene: TRBJ2-3
V gene: TRBV19
CDR3 DNA: TGTGCCAGTAGTATAGCAGGGGCGTCCGTGACAGATACGCAGTATTTT
CDR3 protein: CASSIAGASVTDTQYF

D gene: .
clone size: .
J gene: TRBJ2-5
V gene: TRBV4-1
CDR3 DNA: TGCGCCAGCAGCCAAGATTCGCGACTTCAAGAGACCCAGTACTTC
CDR3 protein: CASSQDSRLQETQYF

D gene: TRBD2
clone size: .
J gene: TRBJ2-3
V gene: TRBV6-1
CDR3 DNA: TGTGCCAGCAGTGAAACCGGGAGGAGGTCAGATACGCAGTATTTT
CDR3 protein: CASSETGRRSDTQYF

D gene: .
clone size: .
J gene: TRBJ2-7
V gene: TRBV5-5
CDR3 DNA: TGTGCCAGCAGCTTGGGGTTAAACCAGGGTTACGAGCAGTACTTC
CDR3 protein: CASSLGLNQGYEQYF

D gene: .
clone size: .
J gene: TRBJ2-1
V gene: TRBV9
CDR3 DNA: TGTGCCAGCAGCGCGAGGGCCAGTGGGGGGACAGCTTTGGACTATGAGCAGTTCTTC
CDR3 protein: CASSARASGGTALDYEQFF

D gene: .
clone size: .
J gene: TRBJ2-5
V gene: TRBV5-1
CDR3 DNA: TGCGCCAGCAGCTTACAGTCTAAAGAGACCCAGTACTTC
CDR3 protein: CASSLQSKETQYF

D gene: TRBD1
clone size: .
J gene: TRBJ1-3
V gene: TRBV5-1
CDR3 DNA: TGCGCCAGCAGCCGACAGGGTGAGGGAAACACCATATATTTT
CDR3 protein: CASSRQGEGNTIYF

D gene: .
clone size: .
J gene: TRBJ1-3
V gene: TRBV3-1/TRBV3-2
CDR3 DNA: TGTGCCAGCAGCCAAGGGAGGGTAAGCTCTGGAAACACCATATATTTT
CDR3 protein: CASSQGRVSSGNTIYF

D gene: .
clone size: .
J gene: TRBJ2-3
V gene: TRBV6-5
CDR3 DNA: TGTGCCAGCAGTCCCGGAGGACGGACCACAGATACGCAGTATTTT
CDR3 protein: CASSPGGRTTDTQYF

D gene: TRBD1
clone size: .
J gene: TRBJ2-1
V gene: TRBV5-1
CDR3 DNA: TGCGCCAGCAGCTTAGGGGACAGGAGTGAGCAGTTCTTC
CDR3 protein: CASSLGDRSEQFF

D gene: .
clone size: .
J gene: TRBJ1-1
V gene: TRBV7-3
CDR3 DNA: TGTGCCAGCAGCTTCCAAACGATCGACCCCGGGGTCTTGGAAGCTTTCTTT
CDR3 protein: CASSFQTIDPGVLEAFF

D gene: TRBD1
clone size: .
J gene: TRBJ2-7
V gene: TRBV19
CDR3 DNA: TGTGCCAGTAGTGTCACCGGGACAGGGGGCAACGAGCAGTACTTC
CDR3 protein: CASSVTGTGGNEQYF

D gene: .
clone size: .
J gene: TRBJ1-4
V gene: TRBV4-3
CDR3 DNA: TGCGCCAGCAGCCAAGACCGGCAGGGAACTTCTCCAACTAATGAAAAACTGTTTTTT
CDR3 protein: CASSQDRQGTSPTNEKLFF

D gene: TRBD1
clone size: .
J gene: TRBJ2-7
V gene: TRBV13
CDR3 DNA: TGTGCCAGCAGCTTAGGCCTGAGGCAGGGGGCCCACGAGCAGTACTTC
CDR3 protein: CASSLGLRQGAHEQYF

D gene: .
clone size: .
J gene: TRBJ1-2
V gene: TRBV9
CDR3 DNA: TGTGCCAGCAGCCCCGACAGAAACTATGGCTACACCTTC
CDR3 protein: CASSPDRNYGYTF

D gene: TRBD2
clone size: .
J gene: TRBJ2-5
V gene: TRBV7-2
CDR3 DNA: TGTGCCAGCAGGGCTAGCGGGAGGGGAGAGACCCAGTACTTC
CDR3 protein: CASRASGRGETQYF

D gene: TRBD2
clone size: .
J gene: TRBJ2-7
V gene: TRBV9
CDR3 DNA: TGTGCCAGCAGCGTAACTAGCGTCTCCTACGAGCAGTACTTC
CDR3 protein: CASSVTSVSYEQYF

D gene: TRBD2
clone size: .
J gene: TRBJ2-6
V gene: TRBV5-1
CDR3 DNA: TGCGCCAGCAGCTTGTTTCGACTAGCGGGAACAGGGGCCAACGTCCTGACTTTC
CDR3 protein: CASSLFRLAGTGANVLTF

D gene: .
clone size: .
J gene: TRBJ2-1
V gene: TRBV7-9
CDR3 DNA: TGTGCCAGCAGCTCTAGCGCCTTCTCCTACAATGAGCAGTTCTTC
CDR3 protein: CASSSSAFSYNEQFF

D gene: .
clone size: .
J gene: TRBJ2-5
V gene: TRBV9
CDR3 DNA: TGTGCCAGCAGCGTAGGGTTCGGGGGGCGGGGGACCCAGTACTTC
CDR3 protein: CASSVGFGGRGTQYF

D gene: TRBD1
clone size: .
J gene: TRBJ1-3
V gene: TRBV15
CDR3 DNA: TGTGCCACCAGCAGTCGCCGGACAGGGACTGGAAACACCATATATTTT
CDR3 protein: CATSSRRTGTGNTIYF

D gene: .
clone size: .
J gene: TRBJ1-5
V gene: TRBV28
CDR3 DNA: TGTGCCAGCAGAACTAATACACTGAAGGGCAATCAGCCCCAGCATTTT
CDR3 protein: CASRTNTLKGNQPQHF

D gene: TRBD2
clone size: .
J gene: TRBJ2-1
V gene: TRBV7-9
CDR3 DNA: TGTGCCAGCAGCTCGACTAGCGGGGGGTCATCGTTCTTC
CDR3 protein: CASSSTSGGSSFF

D gene: .
clone size: .
J gene: TRBJ2-5
V gene: TRBV11-2
CDR3 DNA: TGTGCCAGCAGCCCGGGACTGGGACAGGAGACCCAGTACTTC
CDR3 protein: CASSPGLGQETQYF

D gene: .
clone size: .
J gene: TRBJ1-1
V gene: TRBV6-2/TRBV6-3
CDR3 DNA: TGTGCCAGCAGTCCAAACAGGGCCACTGAAGCTTTCTTT
CDR3 protein: CASSPNRATEAFF

D gene: TRBD1
clone size: .
J gene: TRBJ1-3
V gene: TRBV28
CDR3 DNA: TGTGCCAGCAGTTCACCAGGGGGAGGATGGTCTGGAAACACCATATATTTT
CDR3 protein: CASSSPGGGWSGNTIYF

D gene: TRBD1
clone size: .
J gene: TRBJ2-1
V gene: TRBV28
CDR3 DNA: TGTGCCAGCAGCCGTCACAGGGGGCCGGGTGAGCAGTTCTTC
CDR3 protein: CASSRHRGPGEQFF

D gene: .
clone size: .
J gene: TRBJ2-5
V gene: TRBV6-2/TRBV6-3
CDR3 DNA: TGTGCCAGCAGTATCCGTGGAGGTTCGGGAGAGACCCAGTACTTC
CDR3 protein: CASSIRGGSGETQYF

D gene: TRBD2
clone size: .
J gene: TRBJ2-4
V gene: TRBV9
CDR3 DNA: TGTGCCAGCAGCCCCGGAGTGGCTAGCGGGACGGGTAAAAACATTCAGTACTTC
CDR3 protein: CASSPGVASGTGKNIQYF

D gene: TRBD2
clone size: .
J gene: TRBJ2-1
V gene: TRBV13
CDR3 DNA: TGTGCCAGCAGCTCCGGACTAGCGGGAGTTGAGCAGTTCTTC
CDR3 protein: CASSSGLAGVEQFF

D gene: TRBD2
clone size: .
J gene: TRBJ2-3
V gene: TRBV6-6
CDR3 DNA: TGTGCCAGCAGTTACCCCCCTAGCGGAGATACGCAGTATTTT
CDR3 protein: CASSYPPSGDTQYF

D gene: .
clone size: .
J gene: TRBJ1-6
V gene: TRBV10-3
CDR3 DNA: TGTGCCATCAATTGGGGCACAGGGTCACCCCTCCACTTT
CDR3 protein: CAINWGTGSPLHF

D gene: .
clone size: once
J gene: TRBJ2-3
V gene: TRBV28
CDR3 DNA: TGTGCCAGCAGGACTAGAGGGTTGGGCGCCGTATATACGCAGTATTTT
CDR3 protein: CASRTRGLGAVYTQYF

D gene: TRBD2
clone size: .
J gene: TRBJ2-3
V gene: TRBV7-2
CDR3 DNA: TGTGCCAGCAGCTTAGGGGGACTAGCGGGAGTGGATACGCAGTATTTT
CDR3 protein: CASSLGGLAGVDTQYF

D gene: .
clone size: .
J gene: TRBJ2-7
V gene: TRBV7-2
CDR3 DNA: TGTGCCAGCAGCTTAGACCCGGACATCTACGAGCAGTACTTC
CDR3 protein: CASSLDPDIYEQYF

D gene: .
clone size: .
J gene: TRBJ2-2
V gene: TRBV15
CDR3 DNA: TGTGCCACCAGCAGAGGACTAGGTACCGGGGAGCTGTTTTTT
CDR3 protein: CATSRGLGTGELFF

D gene: TRBD1
clone size: .
J gene: TRBJ2-7
V gene: TRBV6-1
CDR3 DNA: TGTGCCAGCAGTGAAACTATGGACAGGGTTCAGTACTTC
CDR3 protein: CASSETMDRVQYF

D gene: .
clone size: .
J gene: TRBJ2-3
V gene: TRBV30
CDR3 DNA: TGTGCCTGGAGTGTACTGGGGCCAGATACGCAGTATTTT
CDR3 protein: CAWSVLGPDTQYF

D gene: TRBD2
clone size: .
J gene: TRBJ2-1
V gene: TRBV7-3
CDR3 DNA: TGTGCCAGCAGCTTACCTAGCGGGAGGTTGAATGAGCAGTTCTTC
CDR3 protein: CASSLPSGRLNEQFF

D gene: .
clone size: .
J gene: TRBJ2-5
V gene: TRBV2
CDR3 DNA: TGTGCCAGCAAAGGCGCGGCCCAAGAGACCCAGTACTTC
CDR3 protein: CASKGAAQETQYF

D gene: TRBD2
clone size: .
J gene: TRBJ2-1
V gene: TRBV10-3
CDR3 DNA: TGTGCCATCAGGAAGACTAGCGGGAACACCTACAATGAGCAGTTCTTC
CDR3 protein: CAIRKTSGNTYNEQFF

D gene: TRBD1
clone size: .
J gene: TRBJ1-5
V gene: TRBV6-1
CDR3 DNA: TGTGCCAGCAGTGAGGGGACAGGGGGCCGAGCTCAGCCCCAGCATTTT
CDR3 protein: CASSEGTGGRAQPQHF

D gene: .
clone size: .
J gene: TRBJ1-1
V gene: TRBV7-7
CDR3 DNA: TGTGCCAGCAGCGCCCACATGGACACTGAAGCTTTCTTT
CDR3 protein: CASSAHMDTEAFF

D gene: TRBD1
clone size: .
J gene: TRBJ1-6
V gene: TRBV7-9
CDR3 DNA: TGTGCCAGCAGCATGACAGGGGATAGTTCACCCCTCCACTTT
CDR3 protein: CASSMTGDSSPLHF

D gene: TRBD2
clone size: .
J gene: TRBJ2-1
V gene: TRBV9
CDR3 DNA: TGTGCCAGCAGCGCCCCTAGCGGAAATGAGCAGTTCTTC
CDR3 protein: CASSAPSGNEQFF

D gene: .
clone size: few
J gene: TRBJ2-1
V gene: TRBV5-6
CDR3 DNA: TGTGCCAGCAGCTTGAATCGTGAGCAGTTCTTC
CDR3 protein: CASSLNREQFF